One sample yielded the 31 T cell receptor beta chains listed below, sequenced in a study of pediatric ulcerative colitis. The table came from immunoSEQ multiplex PCR; TCRdb's copy has only in-frame clones and leaves some out. The sample records 40,000 to 60,000 clones, roughly 79% being singletons. Rectal tissue came from one to two pinch biopsies taken at colonoscopy. The material sequenced was gut tissue. The receptors come from a girl aged 5 to 17 with moderate ulcerative colitis.

This chain links TRBV5-4 with TRBJ2-2; D is perhaps TRBD2 (5 bases). Germline V gene lookup returns CDR1 SGHNT and CDR2 YYREEE (reference sequence). Trimming took 0 bases from V and 3 from J, leaving 9 bases between them. The CDR3 contains 15 residues. Here the CDR3 DNA reads TGTGCCAGCAGCTTGGGAGGGAGCGACACCGGGGAGCTGTTTTTT. As protein: CASSLGGSDTGELFF.

The gene calls are TRBV6-1 and TRBJ1-5; D gene unclear. CDR3 length: 13 amino acids. Trimming stripped 3 bases from V and 7 bases from J, with 10 bases between. Looked up from germline, CDR1 is MNHNS and CDR2 is SASEGT. The CDR3 sequence is CASSETLAQPQHF. The DNA for the CDR3 is TGTGCCAGCAGTGAGACCCTGGCCCAGCCCCAGCATTTT.

This clone appeared a few times. This chain joins TRBV9 and TRBJ1-1, with D perhaps TRBD1 (5 bases). The germline CDR1 and CDR2 sequences are SGDLS and YYNGEE. The CDR3 is made up of 14 amino acids. Trimming left V 0 bases short and J 4 bases short, with 10 bases between. CDR3 in amino acids: CASSVEAGLTEAFF. CDR3 nucleotide sequence: TGTGCCAGCAGCGTAGAGGCGGGGCTCACTGAAGCTTTCTTT.

This sequence joins TRBV29-1 and TRBJ2-1; the D gene could be TRBD1 or TRBD2 (5 bases each). Per germline, CDR1 SQVTM and CDR2 ANQGSEA. The CDR3 extends over 15 amino acids. Trimming took 4 bases from V and 1 from J, leaving 14 bases between them. DNA of the CDR3: TGCAGCGTTGGACGCAGGGACCTGTCCTACAATGAGCAGTTCTTC. Protein: CSVGRRDLSYNEQFF.

The gene calls are TRBV19 and TRBJ1-2; D not resolved. The V end was cut by 7 bases, the J end by 6 bases, with 12 bases between. Germline V gene sequence: CDR1 LNHDA, CDR2 SQIVND (reference sequence). This CDR3 region has 12 residues. For the CDR3, the DNA is TGTGCCAGTATTGGGCAGAAGAATGGCTACACCTTC. The encoded protein is CASIGQKNGYTF.

The chain carries TRBV11-2 and TRBJ2-1; no definite D call. Germline V gives CDR1 SGHAT, CDR2 FQNNGV. The CDR3 is 16 residues long. Trimming cost V 4 bases and J 0 bases, with 13 bases left between them. The CDR3 region has the DNA TGTGCCAGCAGCTCAGACCCCTCGAGCTCCTACAATGAGCAGTTCTTC. Its protein product is CASSSDPSSSYNEQFF.

The V gene is TRBV6-5, the J gene TRBJ1-6, with a tentative D call TRBD1 (5 bases). CDR3 length: 13 amino acids. V was cut by 7 bases and J by 6 bases, with 10 bases left in between. Germline loops: CDR1 MNHEY, CDR2 SVGAGI. In nucleotides, the CDR3 is TGTGCCAGCAACCAGGGACGTAATTCACCCCTCCACTTT. Translated, it gives CASNQGRNSPLHF.

The chain is built from TRBV7-9 and TRBJ1-1; maybe TRBD1 (5 bases). The CDR3 runs 13 residues. V lost 2 bases, J lost 8 bases, and 12 bases lay in between. Looked up from germline, CDR1 is SEHNR and CDR2 is FQNEAQ (reference sequence). The CDR3 DNA sequence: TGTGCCAGCAGCTTACGACCCAGGGACGAAGCTTTCTTT. It codes for CASSLRPRDEAFF.

The chain is built from TRBV5-1 and TRBJ1-1, with D tentatively TRBD1 (6 bases). The CDR3 is made up of 16 amino acids. Deletions cut 0 bases from V and 1 base from J, with 13 bases between. CDR1 is SGHRS and CDR2 is YFSETQ in the germline V gene. The CDR3 nucleotides are TGCGCCAGCAGCTTGGCAGGGGCGGGGAAGAACACTGAAGCTTTCTTT. Translation: CASSLAGAGKNTEAFF.

This clone has only a few counts. The chain recombines TRBV4-1 with TRBJ1-1; D might be TRBD1 (5 bases). V lost 1 base, J lost 1 base, and 7 bases lay in between. Germline V gene data show CDR1 as MGHRA and CDR2 as YSYEKL. CDR3 length: 14 residues. The CDR3 DNA reads TGCGCCAGCAGCCAAGGGGGGGGGAACACTGAAGCTTTCTTT. It translates to CASSQGGGNTEAFF.

J is TRBJ1-2 and V is TRBV12-2. TRBV12-2 represents a pseudogene. This CDR3 region has 15 residues. The CDR3, as DNA: TGTGCAAGTCGCTTAGCGGGTGCCAACTTCTATGGCTACACCTTC. Translated: CASRLAGANFYGYTF.

The rearrangement links TRBV7-9 to TRBJ1-1; the D gene is possibly TRBD1 (5 bases). Germline V gene data show CDR1 as SEHNR and CDR2 as FQNEAQ (reference sequence). Trimming left V 3 bases short and J 4 bases short, with 12 bases between. The CDR3 is made up of 14 amino acids. This CDR3 is CASSLQQAGTEAFF. For the CDR3, the DNA is TGTGCCAGCAGCTTGCAACAGGCGGGCACTGAAGCTTTCTTT.

V gene TRBV11-2 combines with J gene TRBJ1-1, with no clear D. This CDR3 spans 15 amino acids. Germline CDR1 and CDR2: SGHAT and FQNNGV. V was pared by 1 base and J by 3 bases, with 12 bases between. The CDR3 DNA follows: TGTGCCAGCAGCTTAGTTCTTATGTCATACACTGAAGCTTTCTTT. Amino acids: CASSLVLMSYTEAFF.

The V gene is TRBV6-5, the J gene TRBJ2-7; 10 bases agree with TRBD2. Germline CDR1 is MNHEY and CDR2 is SVGAGI. The V and J ends lost 6 bases and 2 bases, in that order; junction bases with no gene match: 7. The length of the CDR3 is 15 residues. The DNA for the CDR3 is TGTGCCAGCAGGCCCACTAGCGGGATAACCTACGAGCAGTACTTC. Protein product: CASRPTSGITYEQYF.

In its sample, this clone was seen a few times. The chain couples TRBV4-2 to TRBJ1-5; 8 bases are shared with TRBD1. The length of the CDR3 is 14 residues. After removal of 4 bases from V and 5 bases from J, the junction contained 4 bases not matched to a gene. The germline CDR1 and CDR2 sequences are LGHNA and YNFKEQ. CDR3 protein: CASSPYRGDQPQHF. The CDR3 bases are TGTGCCAGCAGCCCCTACAGGGGGGATCAGCCCCAGCATTTT.

The chain combines TRBV29-1 with TRBJ2-7; D might be TRBD2 (6 bases). Trimming removed 0 bases at V and 6 bases at J, with 15 bases between. The CDR3 spans 14 residues. Germline CDR1 reads SQVTM; CDR2 reads ANQGSEA. The CDR3 here is CSVEDHRRASEQYF. The CDR3 coding sequence is TGCAGCGTTGAAGATCATAGGAGGGCTTCCGAGCAGTACTTC.

The rearrangement links TRBV5-1 to TRBJ1-2; tentatively, D is TRBD1 (5 bases). The germline V gene encodes CDR1 SGHRS and CDR2 YFSETQ. Trimming pared 4 bases from V and 8 bases from J, leaving 27 bases between. The CDR3 covers 17 residues. CDR3 loop: CASSRPQGSQGGYGYTF. The DNA of the CDR3 is TGCGCCAGCAGCCGACCCCAGGGCAGTCAGGGTGGGTACGGCTACACCTTC.

The chain recombines TRBV30 with TRBJ2-1; D is perhaps TRBD2 (5 bases). CDR1 GTSNPN and CDR2 SVGIG come from the germline V gene (reference sequence). The CDR3 has 13 residues. Trimming pared 4 bases from V and 5 bases from J, leaving 12 bases between. CDR3 in amino acids: CAWKWPGNNEQFF. CDR3 bases: TGTGCCTGGAAGTGGCCGGGAAACAATGAGCAGTTCTTC. Complete variable domain (other parts from reference TRBV30 and TRBJ2-1): SQTIHQWPATLVQPVGSPLSLECTVEGTSNPNLYWYRQAAGRGLQLLFYSVGIGQISSEVPQNLSASRPQDRQFILSSKKLLLSDSGFYLCAWKWPGNNEQFFGPGTRLTVL.

This clone was seen a single time. This chain uses TRBV6-5 with TRBJ2-5; D unclear. Trimming pared 5 bases from V and 5 bases from J, leaving 9 bases between. The CDR3 extends over 12 amino acids. Per germline, CDR1 MNHEY and CDR2 SVGAGI. The DNA for the CDR3 is TGTGCCAGCAGTGCCACGAGGGAGACCCAGTACTTC. It codes for CASSATRETQYF.

This clone was seen more than once but under ten times. The chain is built from TRBV2 and TRBJ2-6; D remains unclear. The CDR3 totals 16 residues. The germline gives CDR1 SNHLY, CDR2 FYNNEI. The germline V and J ends were trimmed by 8 bases and 4 bases, with 18 bases remaining between them. This chain's CDR3 is CASQGRVKTGANVLTF. CDR3 DNA sequence: TGTGCCAGCCAAGGCCGGGTCAAGACCGGGGCCAACGTCCTGACTTTC.

The genes are TRBV7-3 and TRBJ2-6, with unresolved D. Germline CDR1 and CDR2: SGHTA and FQGTGA. Trimming cost V 5 bases and J 1 base, with 3 bases left between them. There are 13 residues in the CDR3. CDR3 sequence: CASSQSGANVLTF. The CDR3 bases are TGTGCCAGCAGCCAATCTGGGGCCAACGTCCTGACTTTC. The full variable domain, with the rest looked up from reference TRBV7-3 and TRBJ2-6, is GAGVSQTPSNKVTEKGKYVELRCDPISGHTALYWYRQSLGQGPEFLIYFQGTGAADDSGLPNDRFFAVRPEGSVSTLKIQRTERGDSAVYLCASSQSGANVLTFGAGSRLTVL.

The J gene is TRBJ2-7, the V gene TRBV4-3, with D unresolved. CDR3 length: 13 amino acids. Germline CDR1 and CDR2: LGHNA and YSLEER. Trimming pared 1 base from V and 7 bases from J, leaving 11 bases between. The CDR3 spells CASSQGFVGEQYF. DNA for the CDR3: TGCGCCAGCAGCCAAGGGTTCGTTGGGGAGCAGTACTTC.

The chain employs TRBV7-2 and TRBJ2-1; TRBD1 aligns across 10 bases. Trimming removed 5 bases from V and 9 bases from J; junction bases left unmatched: 7. This CDR3 region has 14 residues. Germline loops: CDR1 SGHTA, CDR2 FQGNSA. The DNA for the CDR3 is TGTGCCAGCAGCACCCGGACAGGGGGAGGTGAGCAGTTCTTC. Translating it yields CASSTRTGGGEQFF.

The table lists this clone with a few counts. The chain combines TRBV27 with TRBJ2-2; TRBD1 aligns across 8 bases. In germline, CDR1 is MNHEY, CDR2 SMNVEV (reference sequence). After removal of 6 bases from V and 6 bases from J, the junction contained 6 bases not matched to a gene. CDR3 size: 14 residues. The CDR3: CASRWAGGSGELFF. CDR3 bases: TGTGCCAGCAGATGGGCAGGGGGCTCCGGGGAGCTGTTTTTT.

The chain links TRBV9 to TRBJ2-7; 7 bases match TRBD1. CDR1 and CDR2 (germline): SGDLS, YYNGEE. V shed 0 bases, J shed 4 bases, and the junction held 7 bases outside the gene matches. CDR3 length equals 15 residues. CDR3 coding DNA: TGTGCCAGCAGCGTAGAGGGACAGTCCCTGTACGAGCAGTACTTC. Residues: CASSVEGQSLYEQYF.

The table lists this clone with a count of one. The genes are TRBV7-8 and TRBJ2-7; weak D call: TRBD1 (5 bases). The CDR3 is 15 amino acids. The V end was cut by 1 base, the J end by 6 bases, with 16 bases between. CDR1 and CDR2 from the germline V gene are SGHVS and FQNEAQ. The CDR3: CASSLELPQGPEQYF. CDR3 nucleotides: TGTGCCAGCAGCTTAGAACTCCCGCAGGGTCCCGAGCAGTACTTC.

This clone came up a few times. The V call is TRBV19, the J call TRBJ1-1, with a possible D match to TRBD1 (6 bases). V was trimmed by 5 bases and J by 10 bases, leaving 17 bases between them. The germline V gene encodes CDR1 LNHDA and CDR2 SQIVND (reference sequence). CDR3 length equals 13 residues. DNA of the CDR3: TGTGCCAGTAGTCCAGACCGGAGAGGGGGAGCTTTCTTT. Its protein product is CASSPDRRGGAFF.

This clone appeared once. The chain is built from TRBV21-1 and TRBJ2-1; TRBD2, the D gene given by the table, was not confirmed from the DNA. TRBV21-1 is flagged as a pseudogene. This CDR3 contains 17 residues. CDR3 nucleotides: TGTGCCAGCAGCAAATGGCCTCGACTAGCGGGGGACAATGAGCAGTTCTTC. Translating gives CASSKWPRLAGDNEQFF.

This chain joins TRBV6-5 and TRBJ2-7, with D maybe TRBD1 (5 bases). Trimming removed 5 bases at V and 8 bases at J, with 16 bases between. The CDR3 sequence is 13 residues long. CDR1 is MNHEY and CDR2 is SVGAGI in the germline V gene. The CDR3 DNA reads as TGTGCCAGCAGTCCCGGCCCAGGGTACAAGCAGTACTTC. Protein: CASSPGPGYKQYF.

The V call is TRBV28, the J call TRBJ2-1; a weak D match, TRBD2 (6 bases). The CDR3 has 16 residues. CDR1 and CDR2 (germline): MDHEN, SYDVKM. With 5 bases removed from V and 8 bases from J, the gap between germline ends came to 22 bases. This CDR3 reads CASSGRDPPPVDEQFF. DNA for the CDR3: TGTGCCAGCAGTGGGCGGGACCCCCCGCCGGTGGATGAGCAGTTCTTC.

The count of this clone is one. This same CDR3 is encoded by further DNA sequences in the sample. The chain combines TRBV18 with TRBJ2-7, with TRBD2 matching 11 bases. The CDR3 has 15 amino acids. The germline CDR1 and CDR2 sequences are KGHSH and LQKENI. J lost 4 bases, V lost 3 bases, and 5 bases had no gene match. CDR3 in amino acids: CASSPGTSGPYEQYF. The CDR3 nucleotides read TGTGCCAGCTCACCTGGGACTAGCGGACCTTACGAGCAGTACTTC.